Following are 6 T cell receptor beta chains from one sample sequenced in a study of blood T cell repertoires in COVID-19. Some clones are missing from TCRdb's copy, which holds only in-frame ones; the method was immunoSEQ multiplex PCR. The table lists 35,000 to 50,000 clones, approximately 88% of them singletons. Sequences were obtained from peripheral blood. Receptors originate from a human donor in a cohort sampled during active COVID-19.

Written as DNA, the CDR3 is TGTGCCAGCAGCAAAGGGATAGTTAGAACAGGGGGCGATCCCCAGCATTTT. Translating gives CASSKGIVRTGGDPQHF. The V call is TRBV21-1, the J call TRBJ1-5; the D call TRBD1 from the table was never checked on the DNA. TRBV21-1 constitutes a pseudogene. The CDR3 runs to 17 residues.

The chain recombines TRBV28 with TRBJ1-5; no clear D gene. V lost 6 bases, J lost 1 base, and 13 bases lay in between. The CDR3 totals 15 residues. Germline values: CDR1 MDHEN, CDR2 SYDVKM. The DNA of the CDR3 is TGTGCCAGCAGCCCGGGAGGGCTCAGCAATCAGCCCCAGCATTTT. The encoded protein is CASSPGGLSNQPQHF.

The gene calls are TRBV18 and TRBJ2-3; D perhaps matches TRBD2 (6 bases). This CDR3 is 15 amino acids long. Germline CDR1 and CDR2: KGHSH and LQKENI. V was trimmed by 6 bases and J by 0 bases, leaving 13 bases between them. CDR3 region: CASSIAAASTDTQYF. CDR3 nucleotide sequence: TGTGCCAGCTCGATAGCGGCCGCTAGCACAGATACGCAGTATTTT.

The genes are TRBV14 and TRBJ2-2; 8 bases fit TRBD2. The CDR3 has 18 residues. Germline CDR1 is SGHDN and CDR2 is FVKESK. Trimming took 2 bases from V and 2 from J; bases not matched to a gene: 10. The CDR3 coding sequence is TGTGCCAGCAGCCAACGCCGGGGTAGCGGGATTAACACCGGGGAGCTGTTTTTT. Translating gives CASSQRRGSGINTGELFF.

The genes are TRBV5-1 and TRBJ1-1; unclear D gene. Germline V gene data show CDR1 as SGHRS and CDR2 as YFSETQ. The CDR3 totals 14 residues. The ends were cut back, 0 bases at V and 4 bases at J, with 10 bases in the middle. DNA of the CDR3: TGCGCCAGCAGCTTGGCCATGTCGGGCACTGAAGCTTTCTTT. Amino acid sequence: CASSLAMSGTEAFF.

Notes on this clone: Here the CDR3 omits its conserved ending phenylalanine or tryptophan, so a read error is the likely source. The gene calls are TRBV4-2 and TRBJ1-2; TRBD1 matches at 10 bases. The CDR3 is made up of 14 amino acids. Germline values: CDR1 LGHNA, CDR2 YNFKEQ. V trimming: 5 bases; J trimming: 6 bases; junction bases outside the gene matches: 6. CDR3 sequence: CASSRQGAVDGYTL. DNA of the CDR3: TGTGCCAGCAGCAGACAGGGGGCCGTGGATGGCTACACCCTC.